This T cell receptor beta chain was profiled in a study of HIV-infected children after antiretroviral therapy interruption. Overall study: Interruption-arm sampling covered weeks 0, 12, interruption end (24 or 48), and about 3 years post-study. In continuous treatment, analyzed samples were from weeks 0, 48 and 150.

This CDR3 region has 14 residues. Trimming took 3 bases from V and 4 from J; bases not matched to a gene: 6. CDR1 is GTSNPN, CDR2 SVGIG, per germline (reference sequence). As to treatment: PENTA 11 planned treatment interruption arm or continuous ART arm. At least 24 weeks of at least three-drug ART, in children 2 to 15 years. The TCR library was built from RNA with a 3' RACE protocol and unique molecular identifiers. TCRdb ran MiXCR on the 3' RACE reads and lists one entry per CDR3 protein. Of about 89,000 distinct CDR3 sequences in the sample, 6.9% were seen once. This clonotype occurred many times. This receptor was obtained from a pool of human donors with HIV. The rearrangement links TRBV30 to TRBJ1-5, with TRBD1 matching 7 bases. The sample consisted of CD45RA+ CD4+ T cells from PBMCs, pooled from several time points, taken from a donor given antiretroviral therapy, either interrupted or continuous. The subset: naive CD4+ CD45RA+ CD45RO- T cells. In DNA, the CDR3 is TGTGCCTGGAGCGTCGGGGACAGAAATCAGCCCCAGCATTTT. It encodes CAWSVGDRNQPQHF.